These 28 T cell receptor beta chains came from one sample sequenced in a study of blood T cell repertoires in COVID-19. The method was immunoSEQ multiplex PCR; TCRdb's version includes in-frame clones alone and lacks a portion of them. Altogether roughly 330,000 clones are present, 85% to 90% being singletons, with the ten largest covering about 10%. Sequencing used PBMCs or T cells enriched from blood (not recorded which). These receptor sequences come from a woman aged 18 to 35 who had recovered from COVID-19.

V usage is TRBV7-8 and J usage is TRBJ1-2; 8 bases fit TRBD1. The germline V gene has CDR1 SGHVS and CDR2 FQNEAQ. V shed 2 bases, J shed 7 bases, and the junction held 15 bases outside the gene matches. The CDR3 length is 17 residues. The CDR3 coding sequence is TGTGCCAGCAGCTTAACCCGGCTCGGGCAGGGGGCGCGTGGCTACACCTTC. Protein: CASSLTRLGQGARGYTF.

The chain combines TRBV5-4 with TRBJ2-6, with 7 bases fitting TRBD1. CDR3 size: 18 residues. The ends lost 4 bases at V and 0 bases at J; junction bases unmatched: 10. Germline V gene sequence: CDR1 SGHNT, CDR2 YYREEE (reference sequence). CDR3: CASSPKDRKNSGANVLTF. In DNA, the CDR3 is TGTGCCAGCAGCCCTAAGGACAGGAAGAACTCTGGGGCCAACGTCCTGACTTTC. Full variable domain (remainder filled in from reference TRBV5-4 and TRBJ2-6): ETGVTQSPTHLIKTRGQQVTLRCSSQSGHNTVSWYQQALGQGPQFIFQYYREEENGRGNFPPRFSGLQFPNYSSELNVNALELDDSALYLCASSPKDRKNSGANVLTFGAGSRLTVL.

This clone was seen only once. V and J are TRBV6-5 and TRBJ1-6; TRBD1 might be the D (5 bases). The CDR3 is made up of 13 amino acids. CDR1 is MNHEY and CDR2 is SVGAGI in the germline V gene. V was cut by 6 bases and J by 14 bases, with 17 bases left in between. In DNA form, the CDR3 reads TGTGCCAGCAGAGGGGCCCTCCAATTCACCCTCCACTTT. This sequence encodes CASRGALQFTLHF.

This chain links TRBV13 with TRBJ2-5, with unresolved D. Trimming removed 1 base at V and 7 bases at J, with 7 bases between. The CDR3 is 12 residues long. Germline CDR1 and CDR2: PRHDT and FYEKMQ (reference sequence). The CDR3 DNA follows: TGTGCCAGCAGCTTAGAGAGCGCGACCCAGTACTTC. Protein: CASSLESATQYF.

A single count supports this clone. Here the CDR3 reads CSVYTPGQTSYEQYF. CDR3 nucleotide sequence: TGCAGCGTTTACACGCCGGGACAGACCTCCTACGAGCAGTACTTC. The rearrangement links TRBV29-1 to TRBJ2-7, with 7 bases lining up with TRBD1. Trimming cost V 5 bases and J 0 bases; bases outside gene matches: 10. This CDR3 has 15 residues. Germline V gene data show CDR1 as SQVTM and CDR2 as ANQGSEA.

The rearrangement joins TRBV10-3 to TRBJ2-1; 7 bases fit TRBD2. Germline V gene lookup returns CDR1 ENHRY and CDR2 SYGVKD. J lost 7 bases, V lost 10 bases, and 7 bases had no gene match. The CDR3 extends over 12 amino acids. CDR3 nucleotide sequence: TGTGCCACCCGGCTGGGGGGGAATGAGCAGTTCTTC. It yields the protein CATRLGGNEQFF.

This chain connects TRBV5-5 to TRBJ1-2; tentatively, D is TRBD1 (6 bases). CDR1 SGHKS and CDR2 YYEKEE come from the germline V gene (reference sequence). The CDR3 extends over 15 amino acids. Trimming took 3 bases from V and 4 from J, leaving 16 bases between them. The CDR3 protein is CASSYGGVGTYGYTF. CDR3 bases: TGTGCCAGCAGCTATGGGGGCGTGGGCACCTATGGCTACACCTTC.

The chain carries TRBV9 and TRBJ2-1; TRBD1 is a possible D gene (5 bases). The V gene lost 2 bases and the J gene lost 4 bases, with 10 bases spanning the gap. From germline, CDR1 is SGDLS and CDR2 YYNGEE. CDR3 length: 14 amino acids. CDR3 sequence reads: CASSVGQGYNEQFF. The CDR3 DNA follows: TGTGCCAGCAGCGTTGGCCAGGGATACAATGAGCAGTTCTTC.

The chain joins TRBV2 to TRBJ2-2; tentative D call: TRBD1 (6 bases). There are 16 residues in the CDR3. V lost 4 bases to trimming and J lost 0 bases, with 12 bases between them. CDR1 is SNHLY, CDR2 FYNNEI, per germline. Here the CDR3 reads CASSAPQGTNTGELFF. The CDR3 nucleotides read TGTGCCAGCAGTGCCCCCCAGGGGACGAACACCGGGGAGCTGTTTTTT. Using reference TRBV2 and TRBJ2-2 for the parts outside the CDR3, the full variable domain is EPEVTQTPSHQVTQMGQEVILRCVPISNHLYFYWYRQILGQKVEFLVSFYNNEISEKSEIFDDQFSVERPDGSNFTLKIRSTKLEDSAMYFCASSAPQGTNTGELFFGEGSRLTVL.

The CDR3 coding sequence is TGCGCCAGCAGTGTTCCGGGACAGGGGACGACGGAGGGCTACACCTTC. It translates to CASSVPGQGTTEGYTF. The chain recombines TRBV5-1 with TRBJ1-2, with 10 bases aligning to TRBD1. With V trimmed by 5 bases and J by 8 bases, 15 bases remained unmatched. The CDR3 sequence is 16 residues long. The V gene's germline CDR1 is SGHRS and CDR2 YFSETQ.

The gene calls are TRBV10-3 and TRBJ1-2; TRBD1 aligns across 8 bases. The CDR3 has 13 residues. V was pared by 4 bases and J by 6 bases, with 4 bases of the junction left unmatched. Looked up from germline, CDR1 is ENHRY and CDR2 is SYGVKD. The CDR3 spells CAISAGQGDGYTF. In nucleotides, the CDR3 is TGTGCCATCAGTGCCGGACAGGGAGATGGCTACACCTTC.

The chain recombines TRBV16 with TRBJ2-7, with D possibly TRBD2 on 7 matching bases. V dropped 4 bases and J dropped 2 bases, with 9 bases sitting between them. Germline V gives CDR1 KGHSY, CDR2 FQNENV. The CDR3 contains 13 residues. The CDR3 spells CASSRRGPYEQYF. CDR3 nucleotides: TGTGCCAGCAGCCGGCGGGGGCCCTACGAGCAGTACTTC.

The chain recombines TRBV7-3 with TRBJ2-2; 7 bases fit TRBD2. The CDR3 has 16 residues. V was pared by 2 bases and J by 1 base, with 4 bases of the junction left unmatched. The germline V gene has CDR1 SGHTA and CDR2 FQGTGA. The CDR3 sequence is CASSLVGGRNTGELFF. The CDR3 region has the DNA TGTGCCAGCAGCTTAGTCGGCGGGAGGAACACCGGGGAGCTGTTTTTT.

The chain combines TRBV19 with TRBJ1-3; 7 bases match TRBD1. The germline V gene has CDR1 LNHDA and CDR2 SQIVND (reference sequence). V was pared by 10 bases and J by 2 bases, with 11 bases of the junction left unmatched. The length of the CDR3 is 15 residues. For the CDR3, the DNA is TGTGCCACTATAAACGACAGGGCGGCTGGAAACACCATATATTTT. This translates into CATINDRAAGNTIYF.

J is TRBJ1-2 and V is TRBV18; 11 nucleotides align to TRBD1. The CDR3 contains 16 residues. J was trimmed by 8 bases and V by 6 bases; bases with no gene match: 14. CDR1 is KGHSH, CDR2 LQKENI, per germline. The CDR3 sequence is CASSSNVRGQGDGYTF. CDR3 nucleotides: TGTGCCAGCTCCTCTAACGTCCGGGGACAGGGGGACGGCTACACCTTC.

The chain links TRBV18 to TRBJ1-6; D is unresolved. Germline lookup yields CDR1 KGHSH and CDR2 LQKENI. Trimming stripped 0 bases from V and 7 bases from J, with 7 bases between. This CDR3 region has 14 residues. In DNA, the CDR3 is TGTGCCAGCTCACCACCCTCGGTGAATTCACCCCTCCACTTT. It codes for CASSPPSVNSPLHF.

This clone has just one count. V is TRBV28 and J is TRBJ2-7; 11 bases align to TRBD2. This CDR3 contains 16 residues. Germline CDR1 reads MDHEN; CDR2 reads SYDVKM. With 6 bases clipped from V and 0 bases from J, the junction kept 7 bases outside the gene matches. The CDR3 sequence: CASSSRGTSGSYEQYF. CDR3 nucleotides: TGTGCCAGCAGCTCGCGGGGGACTAGCGGCTCCTACGAGCAGTACTTC.

CDR3: CASSPRSGQGLLYSGNTIYF. CDR3 coding DNA: TGTGCCAGCTCACCGAGGTCGGGACAGGGTCTCTTGTACTCTGGAAACACCATATATTTT. The V and J genes are TRBV18 and TRBJ1-3; 9 bases align to TRBD1. Germline V lookup: CDR1 KGHSH, CDR2 LQKENI. The trim removed 3 bases at V and 0 bases at J, leaving 15 bases unmatched. CDR3 length: 20 residues.

The chain couples TRBV7-9 to TRBJ1-1; 9 bases agree with TRBD1. Germline CDR1 is SEHNR and CDR2 is FQNEAQ (reference sequence). This CDR3 has 15 residues. Germline trimming cut 4 bases from V and 4 bases from J; bases unmatched to any gene: 7. Here the CDR3 DNA reads TGTGCCAGCAGCTCTCCGGGACAGGGCGGCACTGAAGCTTTCTTT. Translation: CASSSPGQGGTEAFF.

The chain combines TRBV30 with TRBJ2-7, with D perhaps matching TRBD1 (5 bases). The CDR3 extends over 12 amino acids. Germline CDR1 reads GTSNPN; CDR2 reads SVGIG (reference sequence). V lost 2 bases to trimming and J lost 3 bases, with 8 bases between them. For the CDR3, the DNA is TGTGCCTGGAGTCGACAGCACTACGAGCAGTACTTC. Its translation: CAWSRQHYEQYF.

This clone was detected only once. The chain employs TRBV2 and TRBJ1-1, with D possibly TRBD1 on 5 matching bases. V lost 3 bases to trimming and J lost 1 base, with 9 bases between them. Germline V gene data show CDR1 as SNHLY and CDR2 as FYNNEI. The CDR3 runs to 14 residues. The CDR3 here is CASSEARANTEAFF. The CDR3 DNA reads as TGTGCCAGCAGTGAGGCCAGGGCGAACACTGAAGCTTTCTTT.

The chain employs TRBV15 and TRBJ1-2, with a tentative D call TRBD1 (6 bases). The germline V gene encodes CDR1 LNHNV and CDR2 YYDKDF (reference sequence). Trimming left V 0 bases short and J 5 bases short, with 13 bases between. This CDR3 comprises 15 residues. CDR3 nucleotides: TGTGCCACCAGCAGAGATGGACAGTCGATTTATGGCTACACCTTC. Translating it yields CATSRDGQSIYGYTF.

The sample holds one count of this clone. This chain joins TRBV7-9 and TRBJ1-4; D is undetermined. Looked up from germline, CDR1 is SEHNR and CDR2 is FQNEAQ (reference sequence). V lost 1 base, J lost 10 bases, and 13 bases lay in between. There are 14 residues in the CDR3. The CDR3 nucleotides are TGTGCCAGCAGCTTAGAGGACGTCAGCGGAAAACTGTTTTTT. Translated, it gives CASSLEDVSGKLFF.

V and J are TRBV29-1 and TRBJ1-1; D is ambiguous. Germline values: CDR1 SQVTM, CDR2 ANQGSEA. The CDR3 sequence is 14 residues long. V lost 5 bases, J lost 8 bases, and 21 bases lay in between. The CDR3 reads CSVFRGSAREEAFF. The CDR3 region has the DNA TGCAGCGTTTTCCGCGGCTCCGCCCGGGAAGAAGCTTTCTTT.

For the CDR3, the DNA is TGTGCCAGCAGCTTGGCTCTGACAGGGGGAGCCTACGAGCAGTACTTC. Amino acid sequence: CASSLALTGGAYEQYF. The rearrangement links TRBV5-4 to TRBJ2-7; 9 bases agree with TRBD1. The length of the CDR3 is 16 residues. V dropped 0 bases and J dropped 2; count of bases not matched to a gene: 6. The germline V gene encodes CDR1 SGHNT and CDR2 YYREEE (reference sequence).

The CDR3 protein is CASSEDSSQTQYF. Here the CDR3 DNA reads TGTGCCAGCAGTGAAGACAGCTCACAGACCCAGTACTTC. V gene TRBV2 combines with J gene TRBJ2-5; D is unresolved. Germline CDR1 is SNHLY and CDR2 is FYNNEI. The CDR3 is made up of 13 amino acids. Trimming took 1 base from V and 6 from J, leaving 9 bases between them.

The chain couples TRBV3-1 (or the pseudogene TRBV3-2) to TRBJ2-5, with 7 nucleotides matching TRBD2. Germline V gene data show CDR1 as LGHDT and CDR2 as YNNKEL (reference sequence). The CDR3 runs to 13 residues. J gave up 2 bases and V 5 bases, and 2 bases lay outside the gene matches. DNA of the CDR3: TGTGCCAGCAGCGGCGGGGGACAAGAGACCCAGTACTTC. Translating it yields CASSGGGQETQYF.

The chain has TRBV9 and TRBJ2-7; 8 bases are a match to TRBD1. V was clipped by 4 bases and J by 3 bases; unmatched bases: 9. Germline CDR1 reads SGDLS; CDR2 reads YYNGEE. The length of the CDR3 is 15 residues. In nucleotides, the CDR3 is TGTGCCAGCAGCTCTGGACAGGGAGGAAGCTACGAGCAGTACTTC. Translating it yields CASSSGQGGSYEQYF. The full variable domain, with the rest looked up from reference TRBV9 and TRBJ2-7, is DSGVTQTPKHLITATGQRVTLRCSPRSGDLSVYWYQQSLDQGLQFLIQYYNGEERAKGNILERFSAQQFPDLHSELNLSSLELGDSALYFCASSSGQGGSYEQYFGPGTRLTVT.